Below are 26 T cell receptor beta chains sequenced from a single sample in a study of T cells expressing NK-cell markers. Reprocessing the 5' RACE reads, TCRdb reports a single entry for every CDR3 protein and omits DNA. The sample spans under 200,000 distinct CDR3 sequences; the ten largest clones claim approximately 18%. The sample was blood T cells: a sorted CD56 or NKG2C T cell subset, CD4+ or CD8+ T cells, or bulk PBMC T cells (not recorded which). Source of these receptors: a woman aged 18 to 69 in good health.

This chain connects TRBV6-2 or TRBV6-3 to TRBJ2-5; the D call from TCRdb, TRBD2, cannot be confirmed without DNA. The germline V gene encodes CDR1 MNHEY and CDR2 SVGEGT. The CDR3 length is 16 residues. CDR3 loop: CASSYSASSGPETQYF.

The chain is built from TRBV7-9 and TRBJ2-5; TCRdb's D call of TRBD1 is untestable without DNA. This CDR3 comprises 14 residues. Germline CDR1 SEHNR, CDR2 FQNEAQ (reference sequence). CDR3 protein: CASSHGQLQETQYF.

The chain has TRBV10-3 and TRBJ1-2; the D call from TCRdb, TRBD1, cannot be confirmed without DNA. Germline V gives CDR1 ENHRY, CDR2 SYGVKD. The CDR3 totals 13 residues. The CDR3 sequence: CAITGGINYGYTF.

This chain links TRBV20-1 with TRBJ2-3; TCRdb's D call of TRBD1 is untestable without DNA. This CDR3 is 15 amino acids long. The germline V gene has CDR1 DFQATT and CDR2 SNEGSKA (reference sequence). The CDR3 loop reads CSAADWGGLTDTQYF.

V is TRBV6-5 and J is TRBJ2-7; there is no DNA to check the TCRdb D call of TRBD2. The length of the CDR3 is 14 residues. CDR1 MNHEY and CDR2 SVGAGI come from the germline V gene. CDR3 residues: CASSSDGGRYEQYF.

The CDR3 reads CASLRGPTGELFF. The chain has TRBV28 and TRBJ2-2; TCRdb designates TRBD2, a call that cannot be tested without DNA. Germline CDR1 reads MDHEN; CDR2 reads SYDVKM. This CDR3 comprises 13 residues.

CDR3 sequence reads: CASSSSMGTEAFF. V usage is TRBV7-2 and J usage is TRBJ1-1. Germline assignment: CDR1 SGHTA and CDR2 FQGNSA. This CDR3 has 13 residues.

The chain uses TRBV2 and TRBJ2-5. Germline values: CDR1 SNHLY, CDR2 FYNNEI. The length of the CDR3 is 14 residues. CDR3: CASSVGSFGETQYF.

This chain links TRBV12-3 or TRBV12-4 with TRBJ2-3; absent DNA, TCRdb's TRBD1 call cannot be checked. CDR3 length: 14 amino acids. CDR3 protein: CASRDSLGLDTQYF.

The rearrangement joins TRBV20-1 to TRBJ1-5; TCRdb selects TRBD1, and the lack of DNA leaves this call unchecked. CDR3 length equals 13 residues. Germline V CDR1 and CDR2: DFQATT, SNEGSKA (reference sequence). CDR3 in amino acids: CSALGQGNQPQHF.

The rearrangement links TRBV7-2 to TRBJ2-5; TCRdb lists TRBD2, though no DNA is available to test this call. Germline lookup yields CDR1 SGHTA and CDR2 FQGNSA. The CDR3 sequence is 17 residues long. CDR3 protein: CASSGGTSGRVVETQYF. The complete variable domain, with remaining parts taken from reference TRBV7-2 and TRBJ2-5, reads GAGVSQSPSNKVTEKGKDVELRCDPISGHTALYWYRQSLGQGLEFLIYFQGNSAPDKSGLPSDRFSAERTGGSVSTLTIQRTQQEDSAVYLCASSGGTSGRVVETQYFGPGTRLLVL.

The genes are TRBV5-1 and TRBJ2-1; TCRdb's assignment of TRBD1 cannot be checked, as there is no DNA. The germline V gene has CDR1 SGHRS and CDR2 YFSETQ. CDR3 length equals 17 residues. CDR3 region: CASSLGPGQGSYNEQFF. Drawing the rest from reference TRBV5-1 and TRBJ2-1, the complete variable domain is KAGVTQTPRYLIKTRGQQVTLSCSPISGHRSVSWYQQTPGQGLQFLFEYFSETQRNKGNFPGRFSGRQFSNSRSEMNVSTLELGDSALYLCASSLGPGQGSYNEQFFGPGTRLTVL.

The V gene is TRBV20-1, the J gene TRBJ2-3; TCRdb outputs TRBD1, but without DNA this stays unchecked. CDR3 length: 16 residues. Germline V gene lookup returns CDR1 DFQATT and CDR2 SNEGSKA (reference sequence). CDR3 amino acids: CSARPPPGPVTDTQYF.

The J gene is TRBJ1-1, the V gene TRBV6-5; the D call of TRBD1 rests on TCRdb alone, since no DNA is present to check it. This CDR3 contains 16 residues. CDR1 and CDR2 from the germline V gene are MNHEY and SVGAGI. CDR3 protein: CASSYSNGRGRAEAFF.

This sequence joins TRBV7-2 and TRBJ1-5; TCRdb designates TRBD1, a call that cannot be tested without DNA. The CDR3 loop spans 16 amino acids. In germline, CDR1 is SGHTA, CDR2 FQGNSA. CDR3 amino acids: CASSPFWQGGNQPQHF.

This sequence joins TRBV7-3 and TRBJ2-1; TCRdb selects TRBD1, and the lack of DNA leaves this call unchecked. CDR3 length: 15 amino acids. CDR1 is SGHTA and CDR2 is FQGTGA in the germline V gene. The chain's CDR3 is CASSLLASRPNEQFF.

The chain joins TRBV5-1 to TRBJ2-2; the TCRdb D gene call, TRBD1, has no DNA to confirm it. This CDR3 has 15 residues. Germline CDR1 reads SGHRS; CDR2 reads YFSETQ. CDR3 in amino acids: CASSFRTGDYGELFF.

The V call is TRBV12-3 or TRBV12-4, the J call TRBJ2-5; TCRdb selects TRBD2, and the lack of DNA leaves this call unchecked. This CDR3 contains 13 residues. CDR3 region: CASRPGEGETQYF.

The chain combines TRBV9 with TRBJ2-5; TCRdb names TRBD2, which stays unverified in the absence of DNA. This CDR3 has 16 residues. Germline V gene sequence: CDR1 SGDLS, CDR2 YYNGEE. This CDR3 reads CASSVAGGRTPETQYF. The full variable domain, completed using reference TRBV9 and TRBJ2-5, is DSGVTQTPKHLITATGQRVTLRCSPRSGDLSVYWYQQSLDQGLQFLIQYYNGEERAKGNILERFSAQQFPDLHSELNLSSLELGDSALYFCASSVAGGRTPETQYFGPGTRLLVL.

CDR3 residues: CASSLRSVHNEQFF. The rearrangement links TRBV12-3 or TRBV12-4 to TRBJ2-1. The CDR3 consists of 14 residues.

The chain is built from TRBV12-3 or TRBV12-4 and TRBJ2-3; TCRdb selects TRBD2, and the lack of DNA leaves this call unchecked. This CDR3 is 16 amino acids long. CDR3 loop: CASRRSSGGAPDTQYF.

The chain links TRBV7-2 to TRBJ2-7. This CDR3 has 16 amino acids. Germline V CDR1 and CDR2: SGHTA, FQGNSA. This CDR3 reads CASSLAGGLGSYEQYF.

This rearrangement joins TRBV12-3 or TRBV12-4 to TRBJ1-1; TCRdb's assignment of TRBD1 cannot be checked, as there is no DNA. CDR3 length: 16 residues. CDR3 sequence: CASRASGNRGNTEAFF.

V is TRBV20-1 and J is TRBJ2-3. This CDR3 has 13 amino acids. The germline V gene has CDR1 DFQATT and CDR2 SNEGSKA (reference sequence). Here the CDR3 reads CSARDQLGDTQYF.

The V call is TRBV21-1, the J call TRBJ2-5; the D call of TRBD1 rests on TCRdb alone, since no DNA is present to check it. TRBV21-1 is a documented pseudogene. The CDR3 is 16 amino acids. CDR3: CASSKGAGTRWETQYF.

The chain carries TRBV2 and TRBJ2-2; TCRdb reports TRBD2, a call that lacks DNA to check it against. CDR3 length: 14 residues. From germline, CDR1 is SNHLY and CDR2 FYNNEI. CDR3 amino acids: CATQRGGNTGELFF.